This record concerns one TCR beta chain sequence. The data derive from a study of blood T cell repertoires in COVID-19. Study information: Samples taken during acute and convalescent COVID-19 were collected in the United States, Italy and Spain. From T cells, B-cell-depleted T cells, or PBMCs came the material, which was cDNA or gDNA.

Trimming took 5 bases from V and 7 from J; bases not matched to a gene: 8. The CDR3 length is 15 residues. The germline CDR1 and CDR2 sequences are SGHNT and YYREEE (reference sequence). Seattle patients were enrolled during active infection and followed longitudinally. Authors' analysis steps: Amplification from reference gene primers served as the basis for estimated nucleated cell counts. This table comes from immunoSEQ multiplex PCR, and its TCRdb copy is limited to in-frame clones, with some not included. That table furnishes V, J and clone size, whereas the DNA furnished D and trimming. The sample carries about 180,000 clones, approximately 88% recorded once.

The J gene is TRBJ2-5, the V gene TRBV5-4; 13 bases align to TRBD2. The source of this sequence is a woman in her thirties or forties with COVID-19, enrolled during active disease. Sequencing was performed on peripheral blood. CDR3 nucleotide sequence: TGTGCCAGCAGGTCACTAGCGGGAGGGCCTGGGACCCAGTACTTC. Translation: CASRSLAGGPGTQYF.